This T cell receptor beta chain emerged from a study of CD8 T cells in Susac syndrome. The germline V gene has CDR1 SQVTM and CDR2 ANQGSEA. This CDR3 spans 12 amino acids. Trimming left V 2 bases short and J 3 bases short, with 7 bases between. An input of about 0.5 to 1 ug of RNA was subjected to reverse transcription using random hexamers. Amplification of TCR beta CDR3 by immunoSEQ multiplex PCR spanned 54 Vbeta and 13 Jbeta. Each CDR3 protein is one row after TCRdb ran MiXCR on the immunoSEQ multiplex PCR reads. The repertoire holds some 450,000 distinct CDR3 sequences, approximately 85% seen once, with approximately 0.12% in the top ten.

Material: CD8+ T cells from PBMCs. J is TRBJ1-1 and V is TRBV29-1; D unresolved. The receptor was isolated from a human donor with multiple sclerosis. The CDR3 loop reads CSVEWGDTEAFF. As DNA, the CDR3 is TGCAGCGTTGAATGGGGTGACACTGAAGCTTTCTTT.